This T cell receptor beta chain emerged from a study of T cells in Graves' hyperthyroidism and ophthalmopathy (dated by TCRdb to about 2019). Some background on the complete study: Peripheral blood was sampled at the time of initial diagnosis, prior to any treatment. To identify distinguishing TCR V-J signatures, a discovery cohort of about 100 patients was used, comprising some 45 with Graves' ophthalmopathy and around 57 with stable Graves' hyperthyroidism. The 100 or so discovery patients were divided at random into training and test sets in a 7:3 ratio. An independent validation cohort of fewer than 20 hyperthyroidism patients and more than 15 patients who later progressed to ophthalmopathy tested prospective prediction of ophthalmopathy. The paper reports TCR Vbeta CDR3 sequencing of approximately 140 peripheral blood samples: around 45 ophthalmopathy, fewer than 80 hyperthyroidism and roughly 17 progressor patients. In addition, the study compared T-cell repertoires in thyroid tissue and in blood from over 5 Graves' hyperthyroidism patients. Once sampling was done, hyperthyroidism patients were given methimazole at a starting dose of 30 mg daily, whereas ophthalmopathy patients were given high-dose intravenous methylprednisolone. Results and caveats for the whole study, not just this receptor: During validation, the model predicted progression to ophthalmopathy a median of approximately six months ahead of onset, with 70.59% sensitivity and 72% to 85% specificity. Most expanded thyroid clonotypes (frequency above 0.001) were also found in blood, which suggests that blood repertoires may mirror thyroid immune responses. Sample size was not statistically predetermined, and investigators were not blinded to group allocation. In cross-validation, a model built on a 13 V-J signature told ophthalmopathy apart from stable hyperthyroidism with approximately 90% sensitivity and approximately 81% specificity, and in testing the same model reached 80%/75%.

Amplification of TCR beta CDR3 regions was carried out from RNA transcripts. The TCR CDR3 was subjected to a first round of RT-PCR using the HTBI primer set and the Qiagen OneStep RT-PCR kit. The libraries were constructed in a second round of multiplex PCR and then size-selected and purified. Paired-end sequencing of the libraries was performed with 100 bp reads on an Illumina HiSeq2000. The paper's data handling went like this. SOAPnuke was used to process the raw data, throwing out any read that contained adapters or uncalled bases, had a mean Phred below 15, or lacked an exact constant-primer or identifier match. COPE v1.2.5 was used to merge high-quality paired reads, and clonotypes were defined as unique nucleotide sequences. MiTCR v1.1 was used to align clonotypes to the IMGT TRBV, TRBD and TRBJ reference segments. The analysis was restricted to V-J combinations with a frequency above 0.0001, which together covered around 99% of the repertoires. The TCS score was defined as the ratio of F50 (clonal expansion) to E x V (chaos), calculated using BLOSUM62-based TCRdist between CDR3 peptides within each V-J. Welch's t-statistics and random forest reduced approximately 520 V-J features to 10 to 15, which were used in a naive Bayes classifier (R e1071). Thyroid-blood repertoire similarity was quantified with the Morisita-Horn index. TCRdb trimmed public reads at Q25 via fastp, called clones via MiXCR and kept in-frame beta chains. One record per CDR3 amino acid sequence lists the most common genes and DNA. It is TCRdb's table, rather than the study itself, that gives the V and J calls and clone size. The sample yields nearly 750,000 distinct CDR3 sequences; approximately 40% were counted once. More than 25% of the sample comes from the top ten.

The junction shows trimming of 2 bases on V and 0 bases on J, plus 11 bases between the germline ends. The germline V gene specifies SGHDN as CDR1 and FVKESK as CDR2. Measured from the cysteine to the phenylalanine, the CDR3 is 17 residues long. Of all the DNA, just the CDR3 is kept, 51 bases in frame from base 1. A patient counted as having stable Graves' hyperthyroidism if no progression to ophthalmopathy occurred over 18 months of follow-up. The hyperthyroidism patients were between 18 and 65 years old and newly diagnosed, with a disease duration of less than 2 months. Any patient with an uncontrolled infection, another autoimmune disease, pregnancy or lactation was excluded. Diagnoses were established on the basis of clinical symptoms, serum thyroxine and TRAb, thyroid ultrasound, and orbital computed tomography. Ficoll-Paque density gradient centrifugation was used to isolate PBMCs from around 10 ml of fresh peripheral blood. Total RNA was extracted using Trizol reagent, and RNA quality was assessed on an Agilent 2100 Bioanalyzer.

For this clonotype: No antigen is known for it. The sample holds no much larger clone one base away, and base qualities are not on file.

Material for sequencing was blood. This receptor was obtained from a woman between 35 and 50 years old with Graves' hyperthyroidism. The rearranged chain carries TRBV14 and TRBJ2-6; the D gene is unclear. The CDR3 region: CASSQLPAVSGANVLTF. The DNA reads as follows: TGTGCCAGCAGCCAACTACCCGCCGTCTCTGGGGCCAACGTCCTGACTTTC.